This T cell receptor (beta chain) was captured in a study of blood T cell repertoires in COVID-19. Study overall: Collection of acute and convalescent COVID-19 samples took place in the United States, Italy and Spain.

This clone has only a few counts. The CDR3 is 13 amino acids. V gave up 0 bases and J gave up 5 bases, with 7 bases separating them. Germline CDR1 LNHDA, CDR2 SQIVND (reference sequence). Profiled with immunoSEQ multiplex PCR; TCRdb holds only in-frame clones, not every one. The sample lists approximately 67,000 clones, about nine tenths occurring once. The TCR comes from a man aged 50 to 59 with active COVID-19. The J gene is TRBJ1-2, the V gene TRBV19; no clear D. The sample was peripheral blood. The CDR3 DNA reads TGTGCCAGTAGTATAGAAGCGGGTTATGGCTACACCTTC. Translated: CASSIEAGYGYTF.